These 14 T cell receptor beta chains were all obtained from the same sample, sequenced in a study of cytomegalovirus exposure and HLA in healthy donors (dated by TCRdb to between 2016 and 2019). Libraries were made using the immunoSEQ multiplex PCR assay. TCRdb limited this immuneACCESS table to in-frame rearrangements with V and J called. A share of clones is missing; checked studies link under half to unresolved V genes, and the rest is unexplained. The sample table lists 350,000 or so clones, about nine tenths of them with a count of one. About 0.8% of the sample belongs to the ten largest clones. Material: PBMCs. These receptors all stem from a woman aged 18-35 years in good health and CMV-seronegative.

The chain is built from TRBV5-1 and TRBJ2-7; TRBD1 agrees at 12 bases. The ends lost 5 bases at V and 7 bases at J; junction bases unmatched: 10. The CDR3 loop spans 15 amino acids. CDR1 is SGHRS and CDR2 is YFSETQ in the germline V gene. This CDR3 reads CASRQPGTGGGEQYF. CDR3 DNA sequence: TGCGCCAGCAGACAACCCGGGACAGGGGGCGGGGAGCAGTACTTC.

J is TRBJ2-1 and V is TRBV25-1; the match to TRBD2 covers 9 bases. CDR1 MGHDK and CDR2 SYGVNS come from the germline V gene. The CDR3 has 13 residues. Trimming took 7 bases from V and 9 from J; bases not matched to a gene: 7. CDR3 residues: CASTDGRGGEQFF. CDR3 bases: TGTGCCAGCACTGACGGGCGGGGGGGTGAGCAGTTCTTC.

In the case of this clone: This specimen includes other DNA sequences encoding the same CDR3. The chain is built from TRBV7-2 and TRBJ2-3; no clear D. Between the trimmed V and J ends, which lost 5 bases and 3 bases, there was a span of 3 bases. The CDR3 covers 11 residues. In germline, CDR1 is SGHTA, CDR2 FQGNSA. The CDR3: CASSPTDTQYF. The CDR3 DNA sequence: TGTGCCAGCAGCCCTACAGATACGCAGTATTTT.

V gene TRBV11-2 combines with J gene TRBJ1-1, with 7 positions matching TRBD1. From germline, CDR1 is SGHAT and CDR2 FQNNGV. V lost 4 bases to trimming and J lost 4 bases; unmatched junction nucleotides: 15. This CDR3 is built from 17 residues. CDR3 residues: CASSSYPRGARGTEAFF. In DNA form, the CDR3 reads TGTGCCAGCAGCTCTTACCCCAGGGGGGCCCGCGGCACTGAAGCTTTCTTT. The variable domain in full, completed from reference TRBV11-2 and TRBJ1-1, reads EAGVAQSPRYKIIEKRQSVAFWCNPISGHATLYWYQQILGQGPKLLIQFQNNGVVDDSQLPKDRFSAERLKGVDSTLKIQPAKLEDSAVYLCASSSYPRGARGTEAFFGQGTRLTVV.

This chain links TRBV10-3 with TRBJ1-1; D might be TRBD1 (5 bases). Germline V CDR1 and CDR2: ENHRY, SYGVKD. This CDR3 comprises 14 residues. V dropped 10 bases and J dropped 6 bases, with 21 bases sitting between them. The CDR3 is CASLAQGDGPEAFF. The CDR3 coding sequence is TGTGCCAGTCTGGCTCAGGGCGACGGTCCTGAAGCTTTCTTT.

The chain is built from TRBV6-5 and TRBJ1-1; D is possibly TRBD1 (6 bases). CDR1 is MNHEY and CDR2 is SVGAGI in the germline V gene. Between the trimmed V and J ends, which lost 4 bases and 5 bases, there was a span of 11 bases. This CDR3 is 13 amino acids long. The chain's CDR3 is CASSFLGGTEAFF. The CDR3 DNA reads as TGTGCCAGCAGTTTCCTAGGGGGAACTGAAGCTTTCTTT.

The gene calls are TRBV7-2 and TRBJ2-7; 7 bases match TRBD1. Looked up from germline, CDR1 is SGHTA and CDR2 is FQGNSA. The CDR3 covers 14 residues. The trim removed 6 bases at V and 4 bases at J, leaving 9 bases unmatched. In nucleotides, the CDR3 is TGTGCCAGCAGTCTAGGGGGCGCGGGTTACGAGCAGTACTTC. Protein product: CASSLGGAGYEQYF.

This clone was picked up one time. The CDR3 DNA is TGTGCCAGCAGTGAAAGAGGACTAGCCTCATACGAGCAGTACTTC. Residues: CASSERGLASYEQYF. The chain couples TRBV6-1 to TRBJ2-7; 8 nucleotides line up with TRBD2. This CDR3 region has 15 residues. Germline V gene data show CDR1 as MNHNS and CDR2 as SASEGT. V was pared by 2 bases and J by 4 bases, with 7 bases of the junction left unmatched.

The chain combines TRBV2 with TRBJ2-1; 9 nucleotides align to TRBD2. The CDR3 is 14 residues long. The V gene end was trimmed by 3 bases and the J gene end by 8 bases; junction bases not matched to a gene: 5. CDR1 and CDR2 from the germline V gene are SNHLY and FYNNEI. The CDR3 DNA reads as TGTGCCAGCAGTGACGAGTTAGCGGGAGATGAGCAGTTCTTC. Its translation: CASSDELAGDEQFF. The variable domain in full, completed from reference TRBV2 and TRBJ2-1, reads EPEVTQTPSHQVTQMGQEVILRCVPISNHLYFYWYRQILGQKVEFLVSFYNNEISEKSEIFDDQFSVERPDGSNFTLKIRSTKLEDSAMYFCASSDELAGDEQFFGPGTRLTVL.

This clone was observed once. The rearrangement links TRBV7-9 to TRBJ2-7; TRBD1 matches 7 bases. Germline-derived CDR1 and CDR2 are SEHNR and FQNEAQ (reference sequence). Trimming cost V 1 base and J 2 bases; bases outside gene matches: 11. This CDR3 has 17 residues. The CDR3 spells CASSLVSNRGLAYEQYF. The CDR3 coding sequence is TGTGCCAGCAGCTTAGTCAGTAACAGGGGTTTAGCCTACGAGCAGTACTTC.

The chain employs TRBV4-1 and TRBJ2-1; TRBD1 is a possible D gene (6 bases). Trimming stripped 7 bases from V and 7 bases from J, with 23 bases between. This CDR3 spans 16 amino acids. Germline V CDR1 and CDR2: MGHRA, YSYEKL. DNA for the CDR3: TGCGCCAGCACCCCACCCCCCGGGTCAGGGGATAATGAGCAGTTCTTC. Amino acid sequence: CASTPPPGSGDNEQFF.

The rearrangement links TRBV9 to TRBJ1-2, with 10 bases aligning to TRBD1. The CDR3 spans 18 residues. CDR1 and CDR2 from the germline V gene are SGDLS and YYNGEE. The J segment lost 8 bases and the V segment lost 0 bases, leaving 16 bases of the junction unmatched. In DNA, the CDR3 is TGTGCCAGCAGCGTAGGGGAGTTGGGGACAGGGGCCCTTGGAGGCTACACCTTC. It specifies CASSVGELGTGALGGYTF.

This chain connects TRBV6-6 to TRBJ2-7; D perhaps matches TRBD2 (6 bases). From germline, CDR1 is MNHNY and CDR2 SVGAGI (reference sequence). Deletions cut 6 bases from V and 0 bases from J, with 9 bases between. The CDR3 is made up of 13 amino acids. The CDR3 reads CASSSRGSYEQYF. The CDR3, as DNA: TGTGCCAGCAGCTCGCGGGGCTCCTACGAGCAGTACTTC.

This clone appeared a few times. The gene calls are TRBV6-5 and TRBJ1-2, with D perhaps matching TRBD1 (6 bases). CDR1 is MNHEY and CDR2 is SVGAGI in the germline V gene. V lost 8 bases and J lost 8, with 15 bases in between. The CDR3 length is 12 residues. The CDR3 DNA follows: TGTGCCAGCGGCGGACAGCCCTTGGGCTACACCTTC. It encodes CASGGQPLGYTF.